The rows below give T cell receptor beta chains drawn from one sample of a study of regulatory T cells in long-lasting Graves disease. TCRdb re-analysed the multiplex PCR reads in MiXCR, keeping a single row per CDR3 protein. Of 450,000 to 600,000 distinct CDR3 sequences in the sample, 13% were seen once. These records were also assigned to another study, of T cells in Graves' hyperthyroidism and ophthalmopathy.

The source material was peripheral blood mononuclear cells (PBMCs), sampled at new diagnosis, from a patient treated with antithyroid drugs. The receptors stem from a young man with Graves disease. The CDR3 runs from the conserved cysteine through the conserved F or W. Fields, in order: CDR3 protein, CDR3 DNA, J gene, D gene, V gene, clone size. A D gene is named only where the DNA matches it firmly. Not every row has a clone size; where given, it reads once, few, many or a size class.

CASSQDRGSVGYTF,TGCGCCAGCAGCCAAGATCGGGGGAGTGTTGGCTACACCTTC,TRBJ1-2,NA,TRBV4-1,NA
CASGNSILAGGGTQYF,TGTGCTAGTGGCAACTCCATACTAGCGGGAGGGGGGACCCAGTACTTC,TRBJ2-5,TRBD2,TRBV12-5,once
CASSFGQIYEQYF,TGTGCCAGCAGTTTTGGACAGATTTACGAGCAGTACTTC,TRBJ2-7,NA,TRBV12-3/TRBV12-4,many
CSVVREADTQYF,TGCAGCGTTGTGCGGGAGGCAGATACGCAGTATTTT,TRBJ2-3,TRBD2,TRBV29-1,many
CASSLVLGSMETQYF,TGTGCCAGCAGCTTAGTTTTAGGTAGCATGGAGACCCAGTACTTC,TRBJ2-5,NA,TRBV7-9,many
CASRLGASNEQYF,TGTGCCAGCCGCTTGGGGGCTAGTAACGAGCAGTACTTC,TRBJ2-7,NA,TRBV25-1,NA
CSACLAGGRTDTQYF,TGCAGTGCATGCCTAGCGGGAGGACGCACAGATACGCAGTATTTT,TRBJ2-3,TRBD2,TRBV20-1,many
CASSLGQGAGDEQFF,TGTGCCAGCAGCTTGGGACAGGGGGCCGGCGATGAGCAGTTCTTC,TRBJ2-1,TRBD1,TRBV5-5,many
CASSMEGQPQHF,TGTGCCAGTAGTATGGAAGGCCAGCCCCAGCATTTT,TRBJ1-5,NA,TRBV19,many
CASARTGGAKNIQYF,TGTGCCAGCGCTCGGACGGGAGGGGCCAAAAACATTCAGTACTTC,TRBJ2-4,TRBD2,TRBV27,many
CATSARGLAAPREQFF,TGTGCCACCAGTGCCCGGGGACTAGCGGCCCCTAGGGAGCAGTTCTTC,TRBJ2-1,TRBD2,TRBV24-1,few
CASSSGTGESPLHF,TGCGCCAGCAGCTCCGGGACAGGGGAATCACCCCTCCACTTT,TRBJ1-6,TRBD1,TRBV5-1,NA
CSVGGGGNEQFF,TGCAGCGTTGGGGGTGGTGGCAATGAGCAGTTCTTC,TRBJ2-1,NA,TRBV29-1,many
CASSLVPYNEQFF,TGTGCCAGCAGCTTAGTCCCGTACAATGAGCAGTTCTTC,TRBJ2-1,NA,TRBV11-1,many
CAWSVSSGYTF,TGTGCCTGGAGTGTATCGTCCGGCTACACCTTC,TRBJ1-2,NA,TRBV30,many
CASSLVWRSSYNEQFF,TGTGCCAGCAGCTTAGTCTGGCGGAGCTCCTACAATGAGCAGTTCTTC,TRBJ2-1,NA,TRBV11-2,many
CASGVAGGSYSDTQYF,TGTGCCAGCGGCGTAGCCGGCGGGAGTTATTCAGATACGCAGTATTTT,TRBJ2-3,TRBD2,TRBV9,few
CASSFEGGSNQPQHF,TGTGCCAGCAGCTTCGAGGGGGGTAGCAATCAGCCCCAGCATTTT,TRBJ1-5,NA,TRBV5-1,NA
CAGRSGRASYNEQFF,TGTGCCGGCAGGTCCGGGAGGGCCTCCTACAATGAGCAGTTCTTC,TRBJ2-1,TRBD2,TRBV7-2,NA
CSARVWGDYGYTF,TGCAGCGCCCGGGTTTGGGGCGACTATGGCTACACCTTC,TRBJ1-2,NA,TRBV29-1,many
CASSRRVETQYF,TGTGCCAGCAGCCGCAGGGTGGAGACCCAGTACTTC,TRBJ2-5,NA,TRBV7-2,NA
CASSSDRSYEQFF,TGCGCCAGCAGCTCGGACAGAAGCTACGAGCAGTTCTTC,TRBJ2-1,NA,TRBV5-1,NA
CASSLRDRVSNTEAFF,TGCGCCAGCAGCCTCCGGGACAGGGTTTCGAACACTGAAGCTTTCTTT,TRBJ1-1,TRBD1,TRBV5-1,many
CSVEGGTAVADTQYF,TGCAGCGTTGAAGGGGGGACAGCGGTGGCAGATACGCAGTATTTT,TRBJ2-3,TRBD1,TRBV29-1,many
CASSLRGALSNQPQHF,TGTGCCAGCAGTTTAAGAGGCGCCCTTAGCAATCAGCCCCAGCATTTT,TRBJ1-5,NA,TRBV27,many
CASSSAGTGGYTEAFF,TGCGCCAGCAGCTCCGCCGGGACGGGCGGGTACACTGAAGCTTTCTTT,TRBJ1-1,NA,TRBV5-1,many
CSAYGQGATFYEQYF,TGCAGTGCTTATGGACAGGGGGCGACTTTTTACGAGCAGTACTTC,TRBJ2-7,TRBD1,TRBV20-1,many
CASGLVWGEQFF,TGTGCCAGTGGCCTTGTTTGGGGCGAGCAGTTCTTC,TRBJ2-1,NA,TRBV27,few
CASSGPPGRKIHTDTQYF,TGTGCCAGCAGTGGCCCTCCCGGACGGAAAATACACACAGATACGCAGTATTTT,TRBJ2-3,NA,TRBV6-2/TRBV6-3,NA
CASSLVMDESNSPLHF,TGTGCCAGCAGCTTGGTCATGGACGAGTCTAATTCACCCCTCCACTTT,TRBJ1-6,NA,TRBV5-4,NA
CASSYRSGLVLRGHEQYF,TGTGCCAGCAGCTACCGTTCGGGACTAGTACTTCGGGGGCACGAGCAGTACTTC,TRBJ2-7,TRBD2,TRBV7-9,many
CASSPGANNEKLFF,TGTGCCAGCAGCCCCGGGGCGAATAATGAAAAACTGTTTTTT,TRBJ1-4,NA,TRBV9,many
CASSSLPRQGKNEQFF,TGTGCCAGTAGTTCCCTCCCGCGACAGGGGAAGAATGAGCAGTTCTTC,TRBJ2-1,TRBD1,TRBV19,few
CASSLGAGGPADEKFF,TGTGCCAGCAGCTTAGGGGCGGGAGGGCCAGCGGATGAGAAGTTCTTC,TRBJ2-1,TRBD2,TRBV11-2,once
CASRSPDGNGETQYF,TGTGCCAGCAGAAGCCCGGACGGGAATGGGGAGACCCAGTACTTC,TRBJ2-5,NA,TRBV12-3/TRBV12-4,NA
CASSSFQNTEAFF,TGTGCCAGCAGCTCGTTCCAGAACACTGAAGCTTTCTTT,TRBJ1-1,NA,TRBV7-9,many
CASSYTSSQETQYF,TGCGCCAGCAGCTACACGTCGAGTCAAGAGACCCAGTACTTC,TRBJ2-5,NA,TRBV7-9,many
CSASGWANNEQFF,TGCAGTGCTAGTGGGTGGGCCAACAATGAGCAGTTCTTC,TRBJ2-1,NA,TRBV20-1,many
CASSFPPGLAGDLKQFF,TGTGCCAGCAGTTTCCCCCCGGGACTAGCGGGAGATCTTAAGCAGTTCTTC,TRBJ2-1,TRBD2,TRBV27,NA
CASSMRFGTATGELFF,TGTGCCAGCAGCATGAGATTCGGGACGGCCACCGGGGAGCTGTTTTTT,TRBJ2-2,NA,TRBV7-2,many
CASSLRYKRADSYEQYF,TGTGCCAGCAGCTTAAGATACAAGCGGGCGGATTCCTACGAGCAGTACTTC,TRBJ2-7,NA,TRBV11-2,NA
CASRKYRGIEQFF,TGTGCCAGCAGGAAGTACAGGGGAATTGAGCAGTTCTTC,TRBJ2-1,TRBD1,TRBV7-2,many
CASRRTGDEQYF,TGTGCCAGCAGACGGACAGGGGACGAGCAGTACTTC,TRBJ2-7,TRBD1,TRBV6-8,many
CASSFGGSTGELFF,TGTGCCAGCAGCTTTGGAGGGTCCACCGGGGAGCTGTTTTTT,TRBJ2-2,NA,TRBV11-3,many
CATSHRRGAGGNTIYF,TGTGCCACCAGCCACCGGCGAGGGGCTGGCGGAAACACCATATATTTT,TRBJ1-3,NA,TRBV15,NA
CAWGTYWEGDEKLFF,TGTGCCTGGGGCACATATTGGGAGGGGGATGAAAAACTGTTTTTT,TRBJ1-4,NA,TRBV30,many
CASSSPTGRNTIYF,TGTGCCAGCAGTTCACCGACAGGGCGAAACACCATATATTTT,TRBJ1-3,TRBD1,TRBV12-3/TRBV12-4,many
CAWARDGNTEAFF,TGTGCCTGGGCCCGGGACGGGAACACTGAAGCTTTCTTT,TRBJ1-1,NA,TRBV30,many
CASSTLGRLNSNQPQHF,TGTGCCAGTAGTACCCTAGGACGGTTGAATAGCAATCAGCCCCAGCATTTT,TRBJ1-5,NA,TRBV19,many
CASTKLAEHQETQYF,TGTGCCAGCACTAAACTAGCGGAGCACCAAGAGACCCAGTACTTC,TRBJ2-5,TRBD2,TRBV12-3/TRBV12-4,NA